The 30 T cell receptor beta chains reported below all come from one sample, sequenced in a study of human T cells and chemical hapten exposure. One entry per CDR3 protein results from TCRdb running MiXCR on the RACE reads. This table has a few hundred thousand distinct CDR3 sequences, 5.5% appearing once. Time point here: pre-sensitization, week 0. The treatment denotes: therapeutic diphenylcyclopropenone sensitization with weekly scalp DPC. The sequences come from whole blood, collected in connection with sensitization to the hapten diphenylcyclopropenone (DPC). All receptors come from a woman under 30 with alopecia areata. Some clones in this sample may be carry-over from other donors' samples.

Only a few counts were recorded for this clonotype. This chain links TRBV12-3 or TRBV12-4 with TRBJ2-3, with D possibly called TRBD1 or TRBD2 (5 bases each). CDR3 length: 16 residues. V dropped 6 bases and J dropped 0 bases, with 16 bases sitting between them. The CDR3, as DNA: TGTGCCAGCAGCTCCGGGACCCTTGTAAGCACAGATACGCAGTATTTT. As protein: CASSSGTLVSTDTQYF.

This clonotype was detected only a few times. The chain joins TRBV12-3 or TRBV12-4 to TRBJ1-2; D not resolved. CDR3 length: 11 amino acids. V was cut by 6 bases and J by 3 bases, with 5 bases left in between. The CDR3 here is CASSGDYGYTF. DNA for the CDR3: TGTGCCAGCAGCGGGGACTATGGCTACACCTTC.

This clonotype was found many times. The V call is TRBV28, the J call TRBJ1-3; 8 bases are shared with TRBD1. Trimming removed 6 bases from V and 5 bases from J; junction bases left unmatched: 9. This CDR3 spans 15 amino acids. CDR1 is MDHEN, CDR2 SYDVKM, per germline. CDR3 amino acids: CASSRTGKFRNTIYF. Written as DNA, the CDR3 is TGTGCCAGCAGCCGGACAGGGAAGTTCCGAAACACCATATATTTT.

In its sample, this clonotype was seen many times. The chain carries TRBV29-1 and TRBJ2-7; possibly TRBD2 for D (5 bases). The V end lost 4 bases, the J end lost 3 bases, and 13 bases lay between the germline ends. The germline gives CDR1 SQVTM, CDR2 ANQGSEA. The CDR3 consists of 13 residues. Here the CDR3 reads CSVARIGSYEQYF. The CDR3 DNA reads TGCAGCGTTGCCCGAATAGGGAGCTACGAGCAGTACTTC.

This clonotype has ten or more counts. This chain connects TRBV12-3 or TRBV12-4 to TRBJ2-7; D remains ambiguous. The germline V and J ends were trimmed by 4 bases and 0 bases, with 13 bases remaining between them. The CDR3 covers 15 residues. CDR3 amino acids: CASSSRFTSSYEQYF. The CDR3 coding sequence is TGTGCCAGCAGTTCACGGTTCACGAGCTCCTACGAGCAGTACTTC.

The V and J genes are TRBV28 and TRBJ2-2; D tentatively fits TRBD1 or TRBD2 (5 bases each). The CDR3 loop spans 16 amino acids. CDR1 and CDR2 from the germline V gene are MDHEN and SYDVKM. V was shortened by 5 bases and J by 10 bases, with 23 bases between the two germline ends. As DNA, the CDR3 is TGTGCCAGCAGTCCCAGCCCGGGGACCGACTCGCTGGAGCTGTTTTTT. This sequence encodes CASSPSPGTDSLELFF.

This clonotype was counted only a few times. V and J are TRBV5-4 and TRBJ1-2; D is unclear. The length of the CDR3 is 12 residues. CDR1 and CDR2 from the germline V gene are SGHNT and YYREEE (reference sequence). V dropped 3 bases and J dropped 8 bases, with 11 bases sitting between them. The CDR3 DNA sequence: TGTGCCAGCAGCTCCTTAGTCGACGGCTACACCTTC. It is translated as CASSSLVDGYTF. The entire variable domain, with the rest obtained from reference TRBV5-4 and TRBJ1-2, is as follows: ETGVTQSPTHLIKTRGQQVTLRCSSQSGHNTVSWYQQALGQGPQFIFQYYREEENGRGNFPPRFSGLQFPNYSSELNVNALELDDSALYLCASSSLVDGYTFGSGTRLTVV.

This clonotype was picked up many times. The chain uses TRBV4-3 and TRBJ1-2; weak D call: TRBD1 (5 bases). The V gene lost 0 bases and the J gene lost 4 bases, with 12 bases spanning the gap. Germline values: CDR1 LGHNA, CDR2 YSLEER. The CDR3 contains 15 residues. This CDR3 reads CASSQELEGTYGYTF. Here the CDR3 DNA reads TGCGCCAGCAGCCAAGAGCTAGAGGGGACCTATGGCTACACCTTC.

This clonotype was detected many times. J is TRBJ2-2 and V is TRBV29-1; D tentatively reads TRBD1 or TRBD2 (5 bases each). Trimming pared 6 bases from V and 0 bases from J, leaving 14 bases between. This CDR3 has 15 amino acids. The germline V gene encodes CDR1 SQVTM and CDR2 ANQGSEA. CDR3 residues: CSVSTGLANTGELFF. The CDR3 DNA reads as TGCAGCGTGTCGACGGGGCTAGCGAACACCGGGGAGCTGTTTTTT.

This clonotype showed up many times. V is TRBV5-1 and J is TRBJ2-3; no definite D call. Between the trimmed V and J ends, which lost 0 bases and 2 bases, there was a span of 7 bases. Germline V gene sequence: CDR1 SGHRS, CDR2 YFSETQ. The CDR3 spans 14 residues. CDR3: CASSLVALTDTQYF. The CDR3 bases are TGCGCCAGCAGCTTGGTTGCGCTCACAGATACGCAGTATTTT.

This rearrangement joins TRBV5-1 to TRBJ1-2; no definite D call. Germline V lookup: CDR1 SGHRS, CDR2 YFSETQ. This CDR3 has 14 residues. Trimming pared 6 bases from V and 2 bases from J, leaving 14 bases between. The CDR3 is CASTPEWLNYGYTF. For the CDR3, the DNA is TGCGCCAGCACCCCTGAGTGGCTGAACTATGGCTACACCTTC.

V usage is TRBV6-2 or TRBV6-3 and J usage is TRBJ2-1; 7 bases agree with TRBD2. The V and J ends lost 6 bases and 4 bases, in that order; junction bases with no gene match: 3. This CDR3 region has 13 residues. Germline CDR1 is MNHEY and CDR2 is SVGEGT. CDR3 DNA: TGTGCCAGCAGGACGGGGGGATACAATGAGCAGTTCTTC. It translates to CASRTGGYNEQFF.

The sample holds a few counts of this clonotype. The V and J genes are TRBV4-2 and TRBJ2-7; 8 bases map to TRBD2. Looked up from germline, CDR1 is LGHNA and CDR2 is YNFKEQ. The V segment lost 1 base and the J segment 5 bases; nucleotides outside the gene matches: 7. CDR3 size: 15 residues. DNA for the CDR3: TGTGCCAGCAGCCAAGTCCCAGCGGGGGACAACGAGCAGTACTTC. Encoded protein: CASSQVPAGDNEQYF.

This clonotype showed up just a few times. The chain has TRBV14 and TRBJ2-1; D gene uncertain. The CDR3 is made up of 17 amino acids. The germline V gene has CDR1 SGHDN and CDR2 FVKESK. With 0 bases removed from V and 4 bases from J, the gap between germline ends came to 16 bases. Here the CDR3 reads CASSQDGARRQYNEQFF. The CDR3 bases are TGTGCCAGCAGCCAAGACGGAGCTAGGAGACAATACAATGAGCAGTTCTTC.

The V call is TRBV6-5, the J call TRBJ2-1, with D unresolved. The CDR3 is 13 amino acids. V lost 6 bases, J lost 3 bases, and 9 bases lay in between. Germline-derived CDR1 and CDR2 are MNHEY and SVGAGI. CDR3 sequence: CASRPDGYNEQFF. CDR3 coding DNA: TGTGCCAGCAGACCAGACGGCTACAATGAGCAGTTCTTC.

This clonotype was picked up many times. The V call is TRBV18, the J call TRBJ2-7; 8 positions match TRBD1. V shed 6 bases, J shed 3 bases, and the junction held 7 bases outside the gene matches. Germline CDR1 and CDR2: KGHSH and LQKENI. The CDR3 sequence is 14 residues long. CDR3 in amino acids: CASSSPDRGYEQYF. CDR3 nucleotide sequence: TGTGCCAGCTCGTCCCCTGACAGGGGCTACGAGCAGTACTTC.

This clonotype was observed at least ten times. The CDR3 region has the DNA TGTGCCAGCAGTTTATTATGGCAGCCCAATGGCTACACCTTC. It encodes CASSLLWQPNGYTF. The V call is TRBV27, the J call TRBJ1-2; D remains ambiguous. CDR3 length equals 14 residues. Germline assignment: CDR1 MNHEY and CDR2 SMNVEV (reference sequence). The V end was cut by 1 base, the J end by 6 bases, with 12 bases between.

This clonotype was seen a handful of times. The chain uses TRBV6-1 and TRBJ1-2; D call uncertain. V was clipped by 8 bases and J by 8 bases, with 15 bases between them. The CDR3 is 12 amino acids. Per germline, CDR1 MNHNS and CDR2 SASEGT. CDR3: CASRGDKEGYTF. The CDR3 nucleotides read TGTGCCAGCCGGGGAGATAAAGAGGGCTACACCTTC.

This clonotype has at least ten counts. The chain links TRBV2 to TRBJ2-7, with unresolved D. Germline V gene sequence: CDR1 SNHLY, CDR2 FYNNEI. V lost 3 bases and J 1 base, leaving 10 bases between the germline ends. There are 14 residues in the CDR3. CDR3 region: CASSEGYASYEQYF. The DNA for the CDR3 is TGTGCCAGCAGTGAGGGGTACGCATCCTACGAGCAGTACTTC.

This clonotype was detected a few times. The chain joins TRBV12-3 or TRBV12-4 to TRBJ1-1; TRBD1 is a possible D gene (6 bases). V was shortened by 6 bases and J by 1 base, with 12 bases between the two germline ends. CDR3 length: 14 amino acids. The DNA of the CDR3 is TGTGCCAGCAGCATACCGGGACAGAACACTGAAGCTTTCTTT. This sequence encodes CASSIPGQNTEAFF.

The chain recombines TRBV5-4 with TRBJ2-7; 10 positions match TRBD2. The CDR3 runs 15 residues. The germline gives CDR1 SGHNT, CDR2 YYREEE (reference sequence). V lost 4 bases to trimming and J lost 5 bases; unmatched junction nucleotides: 9. The CDR3 protein is CASSEGGTSAHEQYF. CDR3 nucleotides: TGTGCCAGCAGCGAAGGAGGGACTAGCGCCCACGAGCAGTACTTC.

In its sample, this clonotype was seen many times. The chain uses TRBV12-3 or TRBV12-4 and TRBJ2-4; D is perhaps TRBD1 (5 bases). V was trimmed by 8 bases and J by 8 bases, leaving 13 bases between them. This CDR3 region has 12 residues. The CDR3 sequence: CASGADEDIQYF. The CDR3 nucleotides are TGTGCCAGCGGGGCCGACGAAGACATTCAGTACTTC.

This clonotype was detected ten times or more. J is TRBJ2-2 and V is TRBV7-2; the match to TRBD1 covers 8 bases. V was pared by 0 bases and J by 7 bases, with 7 bases of the junction left unmatched. Germline values: CDR1 SGHTA, CDR2 FQGNSA. The length of the CDR3 is 16 residues. The CDR3 loop is CASSLARQGAGGELFF. The CDR3 DNA sequence: TGTGCCAGCAGCTTAGCACGCCAGGGGGCTGGCGGGGAGCTGTTTTTT.

The chain carries TRBV5-1 and TRBJ1-1, with D possibly TRBD1 on 6 matching bases. The length of the CDR3 is 11 residues. Per germline, CDR1 SGHRS and CDR2 YFSETQ. V was clipped by 9 bases and J by 6 bases, with 12 bases between them. In DNA form, the CDR3 reads TGCGCCACCGGCACAGGGTCTGAAGCTTTCTTT. Translation gives CATGTGSEAFF.

The chain recombines TRBV7-9 with TRBJ1-1; weak D call: TRBD1 (6 bases). The CDR3 has 14 amino acids. The V gene's germline CDR1 is SEHNR and CDR2 FQNEAQ (reference sequence). V lost 7 bases to trimming and J lost 0 bases, with 12 bases between them. CDR3 sequence: CASTEDSVNTEAFF. The CDR3 DNA reads TGTGCCAGCACCGAGGACAGTGTGAACACTGAAGCTTTCTTT.

The rearrangement uses TRBV6-2 or TRBV6-3 and TRBJ1-5; tentative D call: TRBD1 (5 bases). From germline, CDR1 is MNHEY and CDR2 SVGEGT. The V gene lost 2 bases and the J gene lost 5 bases, with 13 bases spanning the gap. CDR3 length equals 15 residues. CDR3 region: CASSYGGIRDQPQHF. CDR3 DNA: TGTGCCAGCAGTTACGGGGGGATTCGTGATCAGCCCCAGCATTTT.

This clonotype was picked up many times. The chain couples TRBV4-1 to TRBJ1-2; D may be TRBD1 (6 bases). Germline CDR1 is MGHRA and CDR2 is YSYEKL. The CDR3 runs to 14 residues. The V gene lost 1 base and the J gene lost 4 bases, with 10 bases spanning the gap. CDR3 in amino acids: CASSQGTGTYGYTF. In DNA form, the CDR3 reads TGCGCCAGCAGCCAAGGAACAGGGACCTATGGCTACACCTTC.

This clonotype was picked up many times. The chain uses TRBV29-1 and TRBJ2-3; TRBD2 might be the D (6 bases). The V gene lost 8 bases and the J gene lost 3 bases, with 15 bases spanning the gap. Germline V lookup: CDR1 SQVTM, CDR2 ANQGSEA. The CDR3 spans 13 residues. CDR3 protein: CSSGLRGTDTQYF. The CDR3 DNA reads TGCAGCTCGGGACTCCGTGGGACAGATACGCAGTATTTT.

J is TRBJ2-2 and V is TRBV12-3 or TRBV12-4; TRBD2 matches at 7 bases. V shed 8 bases, J shed 2 bases, and the junction held 5 bases outside the gene matches. The CDR3 runs to 14 residues. DNA for the CDR3: TGTGCCAGCTCTGCGGGGGAAAACACCGGGGAGCTGTTTTTT. Translating it yields CASSAGENTGELFF.

This clonotype was seen ten or more times. The chain is built from TRBV29-1 and TRBJ1-6; tentatively, D is TRBD1 (5 bases). The CDR3 has 13 amino acids. Between the trimmed V and J ends, which lost 5 bases and 7 bases, there was a span of 12 bases. CDR1 and CDR2 from the germline V gene are SQVTM and ANQGSEA. Written as DNA, the CDR3 is TGCAGCGTTAAAAAGGGGTCGAATTCACCCCTCCACTTT. Residues: CSVKKGSNSPLHF.